This T cell receptor (beta chain) originates from a study of blood T cell repertoires in COVID-19. Libraries were prepared by immunoSEQ multiplex PCR; TCRdb keeps only in-frame clonotypes and omits some of them. The repertoire consists of approximately 140,000 clones, with around 89% occurring once and the leading ten covering 18%. The CDR3 sequence is 14 residues long. The V and J ends lost 4 bases and 5 bases respectively, with 14 bases between them. Germline assignment: CDR1 MGHRA and CDR2 YSYEKL. The material sequenced was peripheral blood. This sequence originates from a man aged 50 to 59 with active or convalescent COVID-19. V is TRBV4-1 and J is TRBJ1-1; tentatively, D is TRBD1 (6 bases). In DNA, the CDR3 is TGCGCCAGCAGCCGCCCGAACAGGGTAACTGAAGCTTTCTTT. Translated: CASSRPNRVTEAFF.